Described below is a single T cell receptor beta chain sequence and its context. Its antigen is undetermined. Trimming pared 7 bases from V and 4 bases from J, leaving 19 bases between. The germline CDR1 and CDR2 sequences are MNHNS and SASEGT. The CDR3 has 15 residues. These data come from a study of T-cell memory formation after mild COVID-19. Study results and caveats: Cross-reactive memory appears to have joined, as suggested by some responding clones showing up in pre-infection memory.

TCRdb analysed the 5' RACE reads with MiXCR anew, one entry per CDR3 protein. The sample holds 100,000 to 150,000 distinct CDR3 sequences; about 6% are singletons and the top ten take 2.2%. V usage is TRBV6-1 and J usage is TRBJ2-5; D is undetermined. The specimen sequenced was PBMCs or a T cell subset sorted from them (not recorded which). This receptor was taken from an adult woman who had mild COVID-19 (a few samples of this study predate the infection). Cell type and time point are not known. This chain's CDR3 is CASISGHLTTETQYF. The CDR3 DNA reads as TGTGCCAGCATTTCAGGCCATCTGACGACAGAGACCCAGTACTTC.